A selection of T cell receptor beta chains follows, all from one sample in a study of T cell repertoires and HLA-DP antigens. The method was immunoSEQ multiplex PCR; TCRdb's version includes in-frame clones alone and lacks a portion of them. The sample holds fewer than 95,000 clones, roughly 86% seen once. Their specific antigens are unknown. Sequenced sample: CD4+ T cells from PBMCs. These receptors all stem from a man in his forties or fifties in good health and CMV-seronegative. CDR3s include the opening cysteine and the closing phenylalanine or tryptophan. The D gene is left open where the match is weak. The listing skips clone size in some rows; elsewhere it reads once, few, many or a size class.

v_call	clone_size	d_call	j_call	cdr3_nt	cdr3_aa
TRBV14	NA	NA	TRBJ2-7	TGTGCCAGCAGTCAGTGGAGAAGCTCCTACGAGCAGTACTTC	CASSQWRSSYEQYF
TRBV2	NA	TRBD1	TRBJ2-2	TGTGCCAGCAGGGCGACGGGACAGGGTTTGAACACCGGGGAGCTGTTTTTT	CASRATGQGLNTGELFF
TRBV5-4	NA	NA	TRBJ1-1	TGTGCCAGCAGCCCCCCCCGGAACACTGAAGCTTTCTTT	CASSPPRNTEAFF
TRBV4-1	NA	TRBD2	TRBJ2-7	TGCGCCAGCAGCCAAGATGCTGCGGGAGGGCACGTCTACGAGCAGTACTTC	CASSQDAAGGHVYEQYF
TRBV6-4	NA	NA	TRBJ2-7	TGTGCCACCAGAGGCGAGCAGTACTTC	CATRGEQYF
TRBV29-1	NA	NA	TRBJ2-2	TGCAGCGTCAGGGACACCGGGGAGCTGTTTTTT	CSVRDTGELFF
TRBV11-2	few	NA	TRBJ1-1	TGTGCCAGCAGCTTACAGGGGTCTGAAGCTTTCTTT	CASSLQGSEAFF
TRBV30	NA	TRBD1	TRBJ2-7	TGTGCCTGGAGTACAACAGGGGAATCCTACGAGCAGTACTTC	CAWSTTGESYEQYF
TRBV7-2	NA	TRBD1	TRBJ1-1	TGTGCCAGCAGCTTAGACAGGGGGGACACTGAAGCTTTCTTT	CASSLDRGDTEAFF
TRBV18	NA	TRBD1	TRBJ1-2	TGTGCCAGCTCAAGGACAGGGGACGTTGGCTACACCTTC	CASSRTGDVGYTF
TRBV6-1	few	NA	TRBJ2-4	TGTGCCAGCAGTGAAGTCAGCACAAACATTCAGTACTTC	CASSEVSTNIQYF
TRBV7-2	NA	TRBD2	TRBJ2-7	TGTGCCAGCAGCTTCTCCGCTAGCGGGAGATCATACGAGCAGTACTTC	CASSFSASGRSYEQYF
TRBV18	NA	NA	TRBJ1-3	TGTGCCAGCTCACGTTTACAGTGGGGAGCCTCTGGAAACACCATATATTTT	CASSRLQWGASGNTIYF
TRBV27	NA	TRBD2	TRBJ2-1	TGTGCCAGCAGTTTAGCCGGGACTAGCGGGGGGGGTGAGCAGTTCTTC	CASSLAGTSGGGEQFF
TRBV7-2	NA	TRBD1	TRBJ2-5	TGTGCCAGCAGCTTAGGGGCCGGGACAGAACAAGAGACCCAGTACTTC	CASSLGAGTEQETQYF
TRBV10-1	NA	NA	TRBJ1-3	TGCGCCAGCAGTGAGTCGACTGCCGCTTTCTCTGGAAACACCATATATTTT	CASSESTAAFSGNTIYF
TRBV6-5	once	NA	TRBJ2-7	TGTGCCAGCAGGGCGGACTGGAGCGCATACGAGCAGTACTTC	CASRADWSAYEQYF
TRBV6-5	NA	NA	TRBJ1-3	TGTGCCAGCAGGGTAGGGGGTTCTGGAAACACCATATATTTT	CASRVGGSGNTIYF
TRBV5-1	NA	NA	TRBJ2-7	TGCGCCAGCAGGTTAGCCCAACACGAGCAGTACTTC	CASRLAQHEQYF
TRBV2	once	NA	TRBJ1-5	TGTGCCAGCAGTCAGCAGGCCAATAGCAATCAGCCCCAGCATTTT	CASSQQANSNQPQHF
TRBV5-1	NA	NA	TRBJ2-3	TGCGCCAGCAGCTTGGCCCCCGGGACCCTCAACCCCACAGATACGCAGTATTTT	CASSLAPGTLNPTDTQYF
TRBV7-2	few	NA	TRBJ2-1	TGTGCCAGCAGCTTAGGGGGGGCGCAGATCAATGAGCAGTTCTTC	CASSLGGAQINEQFF
TRBV11-2	once	NA	TRBJ2-2	TGTGCCAGCAGGTTCAGGGGCTTTGACACCGGGGAGCTGTTTTTT	CASRFRGFDTGELFF
TRBV30	NA	NA	TRBJ2-1	TGTGCCTGGAGTCGGGGATACAATGAGCAGTTCTTC	CAWSRGYNEQFF
TRBV18	NA	TRBD1	TRBJ2-3	TGTGCCAGCTCACCCGGACAGGGGGCCACAGATACGCAGTATTTT	CASSPGQGATDTQYF
TRBV30	NA	TRBD1	TRBJ1-4	TGTGCCTGGAGGAAGACAGGGGGCGGACTGGAAAAACTGTTTTTT	CAWRKTGGGLEKLFF
TRBV7-6	NA	TRBD1	TRBJ2-2	TGTGCCAGCAGCTCCAGCGTGGGGACAGGGGTTCCCACCGGGGAGCTGTTTTTT	CASSSSVGTGVPTGELFF
TRBV7-8	NA	NA	TRBJ1-1	TGTGCCAGCAGCTTAGTGGAAAACACTGAAGCTTTCTTT	CASSLVENTEAFF